The 9 T cell receptor beta chains below all came from one sample that was sequenced in a study of cytomegalovirus exposure and HLA in healthy donors. PCR employed 60 Vbeta and 13 Jbeta primers. Some clones are missing from TCRdb's copy, which holds only in-frame ones; the method was immunoSEQ multiplex PCR. The data contain roughly 190,000 clones, around 87% of them seen just once; the ten biggest clones take up 1% to 1.5%. Sequencing used PBMCs. These receptor sequences come from a man aged 30 to 45 in good health and CMV-seronegative.

This CDR3 is CASSLAVLGRLSSGANVLTF. The CDR3 DNA reads as TGCGCCAGCAGCTTGGCTGTTCTTGGCAGGCTCAGCTCTGGGGCCAACGTCCTGACTTTC. The gene calls are TRBV5-1 and TRBJ2-6; unclear D gene. The germline CDR1 and CDR2 sequences are SGHRS and YFSETQ. Trimming took 0 bases from V and 0 from J, leaving 19 bases between them. The CDR3 spans 20 residues.

The chain links TRBV4-3 to TRBJ2-6, with D tentatively TRBD2 (5 bases). CDR1 is LGHNA, CDR2 YSLEER, per germline. This CDR3 comprises 17 residues. The V gene lost 1 base and the J gene lost 0 bases, with 10 bases spanning the gap. CDR3: CASSQGDGGSGANVLTF. DNA of the CDR3: TGCGCCAGCAGCCAAGGAGACGGAGGCTCTGGGGCCAACGTCCTGACTTTC.

This chain connects TRBV5-1 to TRBJ1-1; D is perhaps TRBD1 (6 bases). V lost 2 bases to trimming and J lost 6 bases, with 14 bases between them. This CDR3 contains 14 residues. Germline values: CDR1 SGHRS, CDR2 YFSETQ. CDR3 protein: CASSLQGGSAEAFF. CDR3 sequence (DNA): TGCGCCAGCAGCTTACAGGGCGGTTCGGCTGAAGCTTTCTTT.

The rearrangement uses TRBV2 and TRBJ1-1; 8 bases line up with TRBD1. Germline V lookup: CDR1 SNHLY, CDR2 FYNNEI. CDR3 length equals 15 residues. Germline trimming cut 3 bases from V and 4 bases from J; bases unmatched to any gene: 7. The CDR3 spells CASSEWTGLGTEAFF. The DNA for the CDR3 is TGTGCCAGCAGTGAGTGGACAGGGCTGGGCACTGAAGCTTTCTTT.

A single count supports this clone. This sequence joins TRBV4-1 and TRBJ1-2; D is possibly TRBD1 (5 bases). From germline, CDR1 is MGHRA and CDR2 YSYEKL. The CDR3 is made up of 15 amino acids. The V and J ends lost 3 bases and 1 base respectively, with 12 bases between them. CDR3 coding DNA: TGCGCCAGCAGCCACCCGGGACTCAATAACTATGGCTACACCTTC. Translation: CASSHPGLNNYGYTF.

V and J are TRBV5-6 and TRBJ2-5, with D maybe TRBD2 (5 bases). Trimming took off 0 bases at V and 2 bases at J, with 11 bases between the two ends. The CDR3 extends over 15 amino acids. The germline CDR1 and CDR2 sequences are SGHDT and YYEEEE. The CDR3 region is CASSLALGGQETQYF. CDR3 nucleotides: TGTGCCAGCAGCTTGGCCTTAGGAGGTCAAGAGACCCAGTACTTC.

Notes on this clone: A read error may account for a junction end that differs from germline. The gene calls are TRBV5-1 and TRBJ2-6; a possible D gene is TRBD1 (5 bases). This CDR3 spans 15 amino acids. The germline V gene encodes CDR1 SGHRS and CDR2 YFSETQ. CDR3 residues: CASSLDVSGANGLTF. CDR3 nucleotide sequence: TGCGCCAGCAGCCTGGACGTCTCTGGGGCCAACGGCCTGACTTTC.

The CDR3: CASHKEGSSNQPQHF. CDR3 nucleotide sequence: TGTGCCAGCCACAAAGAGGGATCTAGCAATCAGCCCCAGCATTTT. The V and J genes are TRBV18 and TRBJ1-5, with D hard to call. The CDR3 runs to 15 residues. The germline V and J ends were trimmed by 8 bases and 0 bases, with 14 bases remaining between them. In germline, CDR1 is KGHSH, CDR2 LQKENI.

The chain links TRBV7-9 to TRBJ2-5; D gene uncertain. CDR1 SEHNR and CDR2 FQNEAQ come from the germline V gene (reference sequence). Trimming left V 3 bases short and J 5 bases short, with 19 bases between. This CDR3 is 16 amino acids long. The CDR3 loop is CASSFSTRFRLETQYF. CDR3 DNA sequence: TGTGCCAGCAGCTTCAGTACTCGTTTTAGACTCGAGACCCAGTACTTC. The full variable domain, in which reference TRBV7-9 and TRBJ2-5 provide the parts outside the CDR3, is DTGVSQNPRHKITKRGQNVTFRCDPISEHNRLYWYRQTLGQGPEFLTYFQNEAQLEKSRLLSDRFSAERPKGSFSTLEIQRTEQGDSAMYLCASSFSTRFRLETQYFGPGTRLLVL.